These 27 T cell receptor beta chains originate from one sample sequenced in a study of T cell responses to AZD1222 COVID-19 vaccine. TCRdb keeps only in-frame clones here, not all; method: immunoSEQ multiplex PCR. The data show about 37,000 clones, 80% to 90% seen once. Sequencing used peripheral blood, obtained on day 0 of AZD1222 vaccination. These receptors were obtained from an adult in good health.

The rearrangement links TRBV25-1 to TRBJ2-2; 8 bases are a match to TRBD1. The CDR3 totals 15 residues. After removal of 6 bases from V and 3 bases from J, the junction contained 6 bases not matched to a gene. Germline V gives CDR1 MGHDK, CDR2 SYGVNS. The CDR3 coding sequence is TGTGCCAGCAGGAGCGGACAGGGTGACACCGGGGAGCTGTTTTTT. Encoded protein: CASRSGQGDTGELFF.

The chain uses TRBV6-6 and TRBJ1-2; 7 positions match TRBD1. With V trimmed by 6 bases and J by 3 bases, 7 bases remained unmatched. Per germline, CDR1 MNHNY and CDR2 SVGAGI (reference sequence). This CDR3 region has 14 residues. This CDR3 is CASSRDSQDYGYTF. In DNA form, the CDR3 reads TGTGCCAGCAGCCGGGACAGCCAGGACTATGGCTACACCTTC.

The chain employs TRBV28 and TRBJ1-3, with no clear D. This CDR3 has 16 amino acids. Trimming shortened V by 3 bases and J by 3 bases, and 15 bases separated the two germline ends. The V gene's germline CDR1 is MDHEN and CDR2 SYDVKM. CDR3 DNA sequence: TGTGCCAGCAGTTTTGGCGGATTCGGGGTTGGAAACACCATATATTTT. It translates to CASSFGGFGVGNTIYF. Full variable domain (rest looked up from reference TRBV28 and TRBJ1-3): DVKVTQSSRYLVKRTGEKVFLECVQDMDHENMFWYRQDPGLGLRLIYFSYDVKMKEKGDIPEGYSVSREKKERFSLILESASTNQTSMYLCASSFGGFGVGNTIYFGEGSWLTVV.

V gene TRBV12-5 combines with J gene TRBJ1-2; D is uncertain. The V end was cut by 3 bases, the J end by 4 bases, with 6 bases between. The V gene's germline CDR1 is LGHNT and CDR2 FRNRAP. CDR3 length equals 12 residues. CDR3 sequence reads: CASGFSGYGYTF. The CDR3 DNA follows: TGTGCTAGTGGTTTCAGTGGCTATGGCTACACCTTC.

The gene calls are TRBV27 and TRBJ2-4, with D possibly being TRBD1 (5 bases). The CDR3 runs 14 residues. Germline CDR1 and CDR2: MNHEY and SMNVEV (reference sequence). V was pared by 0 bases and J by 7 bases, with 10 bases between. The CDR3 DNA reads TGTGCCAGCAGTTTATCTCCAGGGATGAACATTCAGTACTTC. Translated: CASSLSPGMNIQYF.

Only one count was recorded for this clone. The gene calls are TRBV3-1 (or the pseudogene TRBV3-2) and TRBJ1-1; 8 bases are shared with TRBD1. V trimming: 4 bases; J trimming: 0 bases; junction bases outside the gene matches: 4. The CDR3 length is 15 residues. Germline lookup yields CDR1 LGHDT and CDR2 YNNKEL (reference sequence). This chain's CDR3 is CASSPRDRMNTEAFF. The CDR3, as DNA: TGTGCCAGCAGCCCCCGGGACAGGATGAACACTGAAGCTTTCTTT.

The chain is built from TRBV18 and TRBJ1-2; a possible D gene is TRBD1 (5 bases). V was trimmed by 3 bases and J by 8 bases, leaving 16 bases between them. The germline V gene encodes CDR1 KGHSH and CDR2 LQKENI. This CDR3 is built from 14 residues. The CDR3 coding sequence is TGTGCCAGCTCACCGGGGGGATCAGGAGTAGGCTACACCTTC. Translated: CASSPGGSGVGYTF.

This rearrangement joins TRBV10-3 to TRBJ1-2, with 8 bases fitting TRBD1. The CDR3 runs to 14 residues. Trimming removed 4 bases from V and 0 bases from J; junction bases left unmatched: 1. Per the germline V gene, CDR1 is ENHRY and CDR2 is SYGVKD. In nucleotides, the CDR3 is TGTGCCATCAGTGGACAGGGGTCTAACTATGGCTACACCTTC. Translated, it gives CAISGQGSNYGYTF.

Concerning this clone: The same CDR3 can be traced to other DNA sequences in this sample. This chain joins TRBV6-1 and TRBJ1-2, with D tentatively TRBD1 (6 bases). This CDR3 comprises 13 residues. CDR1 and CDR2 (germline): MNHNS, SASEGT. Trimming left V 3 bases short and J 3 bases short, with 8 bases between. The CDR3 nucleotides read TGTGCCAGCAGTGAGACAGGATACTATGGCTACACCTTC. This gives the protein CASSETGYYGYTF.

Regarding this clone: The same CDR3 arises from other DNA sequences in this sample as well. The chain combines TRBV7-3 with TRBJ2-3, with D uncertain. This CDR3 has 15 amino acids. Germline CDR1 and CDR2: SGHTA and FQGTGA. V lost 5 bases to trimming and J lost 2 bases, with 14 bases between them. The CDR3 bases are TGTGCCAGCAGCCCCGGTGGCGGACCCACAGATACGCAGTATTTT. It specifies CASSPGGGPTDTQYF.

This chain joins TRBV29-1 and TRBJ1-2, with 7 bases lining up with TRBD1. This CDR3 comprises 11 residues. Germline CDR1 SQVTM, CDR2 ANQGSEA. V lost 7 bases, J lost 6 bases, and 5 bases stayed unmatched. The CDR3, as DNA: TGCAGCGCACTACAGGGGAATGGCTACACCTTC. Translating gives CSALQGNGYTF.

In this sample, this clone turned up once. DNA of the CDR3: TGTGCCAGCAGCTTAGTGATGCCGGGGGGCAATGAGCAGTTCTTC. This gives the protein CASSLVMPGGNEQFF. The gene calls are TRBV7-2 and TRBJ2-1; TRBD2 matches at 7 bases. Trimming cost V 1 base and J 6 bases; bases outside gene matches: 6. The CDR3 loop spans 15 amino acids. The V gene's germline CDR1 is SGHTA and CDR2 FQGNSA.

The V and J genes are TRBV18 and TRBJ1-6, with 11 bases that match TRBD1. The trim removed 6 bases at V and 7 bases at J, leaving 5 bases unmatched. CDR3 length: 15 residues. From germline, CDR1 is KGHSH and CDR2 LQKENI. The CDR3, as DNA: TGTGCCAGCTCCTCCGGACAGGGGGCCAATTCACCCCTCCACTTT. Amino acid sequence: CASSSGQGANSPLHF.

This rearrangement joins TRBV19 to TRBJ2-2; a weak D match, TRBD2 (6 bases). V lost 6 bases to trimming and J lost 1 base, with 6 bases between them. This CDR3 has 13 amino acids. Germline V lookup: CDR1 LNHDA, CDR2 SQIVND (reference sequence). CDR3 nucleotide sequence: TGTGCCAGTAGCGGGGGGAACACCGGGGAGCTGTTTTTT. Residues: CASSGGNTGELFF.

The CDR3 protein is CASSFAGPSYGYTF. The CDR3 DNA is TGTGCCAGCAGTTTTGCAGGTCCAAGCTATGGCTACACCTTC. This chain links TRBV28 with TRBJ1-2; D not certain. The CDR3 contains 14 residues. Germline values: CDR1 MDHEN, CDR2 SYDVKM. Trimming left V 3 bases short and J 4 bases short, with 12 bases between.

The V call is TRBV11-2, the J call TRBJ2-3, with 7 bases identical to TRBD1. Germline values: CDR1 SGHAT, CDR2 FQNNGV. The CDR3 covers 15 residues. V was pared by 1 base and J by 1 base, with 2 bases of the junction left unmatched. CDR3 residues: CASSLAGTGTDTQYF. Here the CDR3 DNA reads TGTGCCAGCAGCTTAGCAGGGACAGGCACAGATACGCAGTATTTT.

The V call is TRBV5-4, the J call TRBJ1-1, with 7 bases matching TRBD1. The CDR3 totals 16 residues. Losses at the gene ends were 1 base for V and 0 bases for J; bases not matched to a gene: 6. Germline CDR1 SGHNT, CDR2 YYREEE (reference sequence). For the CDR3, the DNA is TGTGCCAGCAGCTTGATGAGGGGACAGCTGAACACTGAAGCTTTCTTT. It translates to CASSLMRGQLNTEAFF.

The gene calls are TRBV2 and TRBJ1-1; D may be TRBD1 (5 bases). Germline assignment: CDR1 SNHLY and CDR2 FYNNEI. The CDR3 consists of 16 residues. V lost 2 bases, J lost 4 bases, and 17 bases lay in between. This CDR3 is CASSEWEGTFGTEAFF. DNA for the CDR3: TGTGCCAGCAGTGAATGGGAAGGGACCTTTGGCACTGAAGCTTTCTTT. The variable domain in full, completed from reference TRBV2 and TRBJ1-1, reads EPEVTQTPSHQVTQMGQEVILRCVPISNHLYFYWYRQILGQKVEFLVSFYNNEISEKSEIFDDQFSVERPDGSNFTLKIRSTKLEDSAMYFCASSEWEGTFGTEAFFGQGTRLTVV.

The chain combines TRBV28 with TRBJ1-4; TRBD1 might be the D (5 bases). CDR1 is MDHEN and CDR2 is SYDVKM in the germline V gene. The CDR3 is made up of 15 amino acids. Trimming pared 5 bases from V and 5 bases from J, leaving 15 bases between. The CDR3 region is CASSPGVGGNEKLFF. The CDR3 DNA follows: TGTGCCAGCAGTCCCGGAGTGGGGGGGAATGAAAAACTGTTTTTT. The entire variable domain, with the rest obtained from reference TRBV28 and TRBJ1-4, is as follows: DVKVTQSSRYLVKRTGEKVFLECVQDMDHENMFWYRQDPGLGLRLIYFSYDVKMKEKGDIPEGYSVSREKKERFSLILESASTNQTSMYLCASSPGVGGNEKLFFGSGTQLSVL.

The chain recombines TRBV10-1 with TRBJ1-1; D is uncertain. Germline CDR1 reads WNHNN; CDR2 reads SYGVQD (reference sequence). Trimming stripped 0 bases from V and 5 bases from J, with 7 bases between. The length of the CDR3 is 13 residues. Here the CDR3 reads CASSESGWTEAFF. CDR3 bases: TGCGCCAGCAGTGAGTCAGGGTGGACTGAAGCTTTCTTT.

J is TRBJ1-2 and V is TRBV7-9, with 9 nucleotides matching TRBD1. The trim removed 10 bases at V and 5 bases at J, leaving 11 bases unmatched. From germline, CDR1 is SEHNR and CDR2 FQNEAQ (reference sequence). The CDR3 has 14 residues. The CDR3 bases are TGTGCCATCACACCGGGACAGGGCGGATATGGCTACACCTTC. Protein sequence: CAITPGQGGYGYTF.

This chain joins TRBV7-3 and TRBJ2-2; 8 nucleotides agree with TRBD2. This CDR3 comprises 16 residues. Germline loops: CDR1 SGHTA, CDR2 FQGTGA. With 6 bases clipped from V and 4 bases from J, the junction kept 10 bases outside the gene matches. The CDR3 DNA follows: TGTGCCAGCAGACCAGGGAGCGGGAGAAGCACCGGGGAGCTGTTTTTT. Translation: CASRPGSGRSTGELFF.

The gene calls are TRBV9 and TRBJ1-6, with TRBD1 matching 10 bases. This CDR3 region has 15 residues. With 0 bases clipped from V and 8 bases from J, the junction kept 2 bases outside the gene matches. CDR1 and CDR2 (germline): SGDLS, YYNGEE. The chain's CDR3 is CASSVVGTGDSPLHF. The CDR3 nucleotides read TGTGCCAGCAGCGTAGTTGGGACAGGGGATTCACCCCTCCACTTT.

The chain joins TRBV30 to TRBJ1-3; D gene unclear. The germline V gene has CDR1 GTSNPN and CDR2 SVGIG (reference sequence). The V end lost 4 bases, the J end lost 4 bases, and 8 bases lay between the germline ends. The CDR3 is 12 amino acids. The CDR3 sequence: CAWNLGGNTIYF. CDR3 sequence (DNA): TGTGCCTGGAACCTTGGGGGAAACACCATATATTTT.

Details on this clone: A read error may explain this, as a much larger clone is one base away. The rearrangement joins TRBV7-8 to TRBJ2-7; 12 bases map to TRBD2. J gave up 1 base and V 5 bases, and 3 bases lay outside the gene matches. Per germline, CDR1 SGHVS and CDR2 FQNEAQ. This CDR3 has 15 residues. In DNA, the CDR3 is TGTGCCAGCAGCCAAGGACTAGCGGGATCCTACGAGCAGTACTTC. This gives the protein CASSQGLAGSYEQYF.

V gene TRBV4-1 combines with J gene TRBJ1-1; 7 positions match TRBD1. The J segment lost 4 bases and the V segment lost 2 bases, leaving 7 bases of the junction unmatched. CDR1 is MGHRA, CDR2 YSYEKL, per germline. The CDR3 totals 15 residues. The CDR3 nucleotides are TGCGCCAGCAGCCAACTACAGGGGTATTCCACTGAAGCTTTCTTT. Translating it yields CASSQLQGYSTEAFF.

The chain uses TRBV28 and TRBJ1-5; 12 bases fit TRBD1. The CDR3 consists of 15 residues. The germline gives CDR1 MDHEN, CDR2 SYDVKM. The junction had 2 bases not matched to a gene; V was cut back by 1 base and J by 7 bases. CDR3 region: CASSLLGTGGQPQHF. CDR3 bases: TGTGCCAGCAGTTTATTGGGGACAGGGGGCCAGCCCCAGCATTTT.